The clone carrying this T cell receptor (beta chain) was seen many times. The data are from a study of T cells after posttransplantation cyclophosphamide. V trimming: 5 bases; J trimming: 6 bases; junction bases outside the gene matches: 4. This CDR3 is built from 14 residues. The germline gives CDR1 SGHRS, CDR2 YFSETQ. Sequencing used immunoSEQ multiplex PCR; TCRdb keeps in-frame clones, though not all of them. The sample holds about 38,000 clones, and no clone turns up only once. The clonotype comes from a middle-aged man in good health, CMV-negative, and a related stem cell transplant donor. V gene TRBV5-1 combines with J gene TRBJ2-7; 14 positions agree with TRBD2. Source material: PBMCs. CDR3 nucleotide sequence: TGCGCCAGCAGACCTGGACTAGCGGGGGGCGAGCAGTACTTC. Protein product: CASRPGLAGGEQYF.